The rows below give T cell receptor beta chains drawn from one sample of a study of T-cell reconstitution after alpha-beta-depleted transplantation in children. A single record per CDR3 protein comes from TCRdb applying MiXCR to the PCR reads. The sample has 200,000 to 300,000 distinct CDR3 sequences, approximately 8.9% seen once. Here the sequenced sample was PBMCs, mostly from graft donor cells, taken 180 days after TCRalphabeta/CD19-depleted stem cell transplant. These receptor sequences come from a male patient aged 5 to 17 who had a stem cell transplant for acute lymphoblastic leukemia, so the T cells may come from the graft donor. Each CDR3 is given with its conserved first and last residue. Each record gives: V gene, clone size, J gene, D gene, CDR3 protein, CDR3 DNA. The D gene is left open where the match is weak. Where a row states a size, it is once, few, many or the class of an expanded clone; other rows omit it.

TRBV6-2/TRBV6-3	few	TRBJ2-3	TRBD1	CASSYRDSGDTQYF	TGTGCCAGCAGTTACCGGGACAGTGGCGATACGCAGTATTTT
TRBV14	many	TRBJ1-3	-	CASSRASSGNTIYF	TGTGCCAGCAGCCGGGCCAGCTCTGGAAACACCATATATTTT
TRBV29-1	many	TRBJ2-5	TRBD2	CSVWTSIRWQETQYF	TGCAGCGTCTGGACTAGCATTCGATGGCAAGAGACCCAGTACTTC
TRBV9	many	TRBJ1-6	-	CASSGDSYNSPLHF	TGTGCCAGCAGCGGAGACAGCTATAATTCACCCCTCCACTTT
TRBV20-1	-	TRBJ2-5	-	CSARDFDRRETQYF	TGCAGTGCTAGAGATTTTGACAGGCGAGAGACCCAGTACTTC
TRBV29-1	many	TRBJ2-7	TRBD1	CSVVGDSPYEQYF	TGCAGCGTTGTGGGGGACAGTCCCTACGAGCAGTACTTC
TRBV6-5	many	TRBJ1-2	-	CASSLSSGANGYTF	TGTGCCAGCAGTTTATCATCGGGGGCTAATGGCTACACCTTC
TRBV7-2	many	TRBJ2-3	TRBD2	CASSVNSGGTDTQYF	TGTGCCAGCAGCGTCAATAGCGGGGGGACAGATACGCAGTATTTT
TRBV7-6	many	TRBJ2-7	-	CASSRFKRQQYF	TGTGCCAGCAGCCGATTTAAGCGGCAGCAGTACTTC
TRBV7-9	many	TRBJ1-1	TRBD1	CASSLGRVQGTEAFF	TGTGCCAGCAGCTTAGGTCGAGTACAGGGGACTGAAGCTTTCTTT
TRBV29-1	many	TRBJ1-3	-	CSVEGWEPGNTIYF	TGCAGCGTTGAGGGTTGGGAGCCCGGAAACACCATATATTTT
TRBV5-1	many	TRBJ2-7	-	CASSLARRGQWSYEQYF	TGCGCCAGCAGCTTGGCCCGGAGGGGACAGTGGTCCTACGAGCAGTACTTC
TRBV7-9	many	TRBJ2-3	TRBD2	CASSLRGVPPLRYTDTQYF	TGTGCCAGCAGCTTACGGGGGGTCCCTCCCCTTCGATACACAGATACGCAGTATTTT
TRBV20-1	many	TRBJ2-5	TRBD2	CSARETSGPETQYF	TGCAGTGCTAGAGAAACTAGCGGGCCTGAGACCCAGTACTTC
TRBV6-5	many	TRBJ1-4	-	CASRYLRRANEKLFF	TGTGCCAGCAGGTACCTCCGGAGGGCTAATGAAAAACTGTTTTTT
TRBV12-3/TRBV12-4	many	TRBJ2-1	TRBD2	CASSFTTSGRNNEQFF	TGTGCCAGCAGTTTCACGACTAGCGGGAGAAACAATGAGCAGTTCTTC
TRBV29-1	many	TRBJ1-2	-	CSVPGRLGYTF	TGCAGCGTCCCTGGGCGTCTTGGCTACACCTTC
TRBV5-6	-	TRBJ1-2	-	CASSFGGNGGYTF	TGTGCCAGCAGCTTCGGGGGGAACGGTGGCTACACCTTC
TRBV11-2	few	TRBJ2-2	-	CASSLGVPGELFF	TGTGCCAGCAGCTTAGGGGTCCCCGGGGAGCTGTTTTTT
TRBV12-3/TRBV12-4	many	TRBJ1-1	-	CASTVALKNTEAFF	TGTGCCAGCACAGTGGCCCTTAAGAACACTGAAGCTTTCTTT
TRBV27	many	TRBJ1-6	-	CASSLRGDYNSPLHF	TGTGCCAGCAGTTTGAGGGGGGATTATAATTCACCCCTCCACTTT
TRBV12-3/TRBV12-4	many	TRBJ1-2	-	CASSLTSLEGYTF	TGTGCCAGCAGTTTGACGTCCTTGGAAGGCTACACCTTC
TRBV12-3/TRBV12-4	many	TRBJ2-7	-	CASRNRDEQYF	TGTGCCAGCAGAAACAGGGACGAGCAGTACTTC